This TCR beta chain was sequenced in a study of response to subunit inactivated influenza vaccine. Study-wide findings and caveats: Few additional T cells are recruited per seasonal influenza vaccination, authors suggested.

In regard to this clonotype: The target antigen is unknown.

A single record per CDR3 protein comes from TCRdb applying MiXCR to the RT-PCR reads. Among about 700,000 distinct CDR3 sequences listed, 14% were seen once. This CDR3 spans 13 amino acids. Germline V gene lookup returns CDR1 SGHNT and CDR2 YYREEE (reference sequence). The V gene lost 4 bases and the J gene lost 8 bases, with 15 bases spanning the gap. Source: PBMCs from blood, taken around two weeks before vaccination. The sequence derives from a man aged 50 to 60 who received an inactivated influenza vaccine. The V gene is TRBV5-4, the J gene TRBJ2-5; a weak D match, TRBD2 (6 bases). The CDR3 nucleotides are TGTGCCAGCAGCGCACGGGACTCGGGAACCCAGTACTTC. This translates into CASSARDSGTQYF.